The rows below give T cell receptor beta chains drawn from one sample of a study of cytomegalovirus exposure and HLA in healthy donors. Measured with immunoSEQ multiplex PCR; TCRdb has only the in-frame clones, and not every one. The sample yields about 200,000 clones, roughly 88% seen once. The sequenced sample consisted of PBMCs. These receptors originate from a woman younger than 45 in good health and CMV-seropositive. Each CDR3 is given with its conserved first and last residue. Each record gives: J gene, V gene, clone size, D gene, CDR3 protein, CDR3 DNA. D genes are given only for firm matches. Expanded clones get a size class; other rows say once, few or many, or leave the size out.

>TRBJ2-3|TRBV5-1|-|-
CASSFQAESTDTQYF
TGCGCCAGCAGCTTCCAAGCGGAAAGCACAGATACGCAGTATTTT
>TRBJ1-5|TRBV5-4|-|-
CASSLGGQLNQPQHF
TGTGCCAGCAGCTTGGGAGGACAGCTAAATCAGCCCCAGCATTTT
>TRBJ2-1|TRBV6-1|-|-
CASSAGMAMHNEQFF
TGTGCCAGCAGCGCCGGGATGGCCATGCACAATGAGCAGTTCTTC
>TRBJ2-4|TRBV19|-|TRBD2
CASSITGGTIQYF
TGTGCCAGTAGTATCACGGGAGGGACCATTCAGTACTTC
>TRBJ2-7|TRBV11-2|-|-
CASSRGVDYSYEQYF
TGTGCCAGCAGCCGAGGGGTGGACTATAGCTACGAGCAGTACTTC
>TRBJ2-1|TRBV7-2|-|-
CASTFLGASYNEQFF
TGTGCCAGCACCTTTTTAGGGGCCTCCTACAATGAGCAGTTCTTC
>TRBJ2-5|TRBV29-1|-|-
CSVDSEDQETQYF
TGCAGCGTCGATTCGGAGGACCAAGAGACCCAGTACTTC
>TRBJ1-4|TRBV9|-|-
CASSATATNEKLFF
TGTGCCAGCAGCGCGACAGCAACTAATGAAAAACTGTTTTTT
>TRBJ2-3|TRBV28|-|TRBD1
CASSITGTGTHTDTQYF
TGTGCCAGCAGTATAACCGGGACAGGGACCCACACAGATACGCAGTATTTT
>TRBJ1-4|TRBV9|-|TRBD1
CASSPNPGTGGGSNEKLFF
TGTGCCAGCAGCCCGAACCCCGGGACAGGGGGTGGGTCTAATGAAAAACTGTTTTTT
>TRBJ2-1|TRBV5-1|-|TRBD1
CASMTGGGDEQFF
TGCGCCAGCATGACAGGGGGCGGGGATGAGCAGTTCTTC
>TRBJ1-2|TRBV2|-|-
CASSVEASFYGYTF
TGTGCCAGCAGTGTTGAGGCCAGCTTCTATGGCTACACCTTC
>TRBJ2-2|TRBV29-1|-|TRBD2
CSVIAGDTGELFF
TGCAGCGTCATAGCGGGAGACACCGGGGAGCTGTTTTTT
>TRBJ2-7|TRBV10-1|-|TRBD1
CASSWVVRDRGYEQYF
TGCGCCAGCAGTTGGGTGGTCCGGGACAGAGGCTACGAGCAGTACTTC
>TRBJ2-3|TRBV28|once|TRBD1
CASSLRTGVGDTQYF
TGTGCCAGCAGTTTAAGGACAGGGGTAGGAGATACGCAGTATTTT
>TRBJ2-3|TRBV14|-|-
CASSPEGHYWDTQYF
TGTGCCAGCAGCCCCGAGGGCCACTACTGGGATACGCAGTATTTT
>TRBJ1-1|TRBV6-5|-|-
CASSFHGLNTEAFF
TGTGCCAGCAGTTTCCACGGACTCAACACTGAAGCTTTCTTT
>TRBJ2-3|TRBV27|-|TRBD2
CASSLAGATDTQYF
TGTGCCAGCAGTTTGGCGGGAGCCACAGATACGCAGTATTTT
>TRBJ2-7|TRBV29-1|-|-
CSVADNSYEQYF
TGCAGCGTTGCCGACAACTCCTACGAGCAGTACTTC
>TRBJ1-1|TRBV5-6|-|TRBD1
CASRTITGDSRYLGTEAFF
TGTGCCAGCAGGACTATTACGGGGGACAGTAGGTATTTAGGTACTGAAGCTTTCTTT
>TRBJ2-5|TRBV9|-|-
CASTGAYQETQYF
TGTGCCAGCACTGGAGCCTACCAAGAGACCCAGTACTTC
>TRBJ2-1|TRBV27|-|TRBD2
CASSFSGRNEQFF
TGTGCCAGCAGTTTCTCCGGGAGGAATGAGCAGTTCTTC
>TRBJ2-1|TRBV5-6|once|-
CASSPIAVGAPGGEQFF
TGTGCCAGCAGCCCTATAGCGGTGGGGGCCCCGGGGGGTGAGCAGTTCTTC
>TRBJ1-2|TRBV5-4|-|-
CASSLSSVGGYGYTF
TGTGCCAGCAGCCTCTCATCTGTCGGTGGCTATGGCTACACCTTC
>TRBJ1-1|TRBV2|-|-
CASSESPWGGNTEAFF
TGTGCCAGCAGTGAATCCCCCTGGGGGGGGAACACTGAAGCTTTCTTT
>TRBJ2-5|TRBV7-9|-|TRBD1
CASSRTGGETQYF
TGTGCCAGCAGCCGGACAGGGGGAGAGACCCAGTACTTC
>TRBJ2-7|TRBV19|once|TRBD2
CASGREAGVEQYF
TGTGCCAGTGGTCGGGAAGCGGGAGTCGAGCAGTACTTC
>TRBJ2-4|TRBV5-4|-|-
CASSNAVAKNIQYF
TGTGCCAGCAGCAACGCGGTAGCCAAAAACATTCAGTACTTC
>TRBJ1-5|TRBV27|-|TRBD1
CASSHRDRGGQPQHF
TGTGCCAGCAGTCACCGGGACAGGGGTGGACAGCCCCAGCATTTT
>TRBJ2-1|TRBV19|-|TRBD1
CATSGTGRAREQFF
TGTGCAACATCCGGGACAGGGAGGGCAAGGGAGCAGTTCTTC
>TRBJ1-2|TRBV25-1|-|-
CASNNTPPGVDGYTF
TGTGCCAGCAACAACACCCCGCCAGGGGTCGATGGCTACACCTTC
>TRBJ2-7|TRBV5-1|few|TRBD2
CASSLDAREAEYF
TGCGCCAGCAGCTTGGATGCCCGGGAGGCGGAGTACTTC
>TRBJ2-7|TRBV18|-|TRBD1
CASSAGQGESYEQYF
TGTGCCAGCTCGGCCGGACAGGGGGAATCCTACGAGCAGTACTTC
>TRBJ1-4|TRBV12-2|-|-
CAPKAGLAVDGDEKLFF
TGTGCCCCCAAGGCAGGGCTTGCAGTTGATGGGGATGAAAAACTGTTTTTT
>TRBJ2-1|TRBV7-2|-|-
CASTPLHNEQFF
TGTGCCAGCACCCCCCTACACAATGAGCAGTTCTTC
>TRBJ1-2|TRBV29-1|-|-
CSVDGIGGYTF
TGCAGCGTGGACGGGATAGGTGGCTACACCTTC
>TRBJ2-5|TRBV29-1|-|-
CSVDPPEGYGGKETQYF
TGCAGCGTAGATCCTCCGGAGGGGTACGGAGGGAAAGAGACCCAGTACTTC
>TRBJ1-1|TRBV2|-|TRBD1
CATLGQLLMNTEAFF
TGTGCCACCTTGGGACAGCTCCTCATGAACACTGAAGCTTTCTTT
>TRBJ1-1|TRBV28|-|-
CASSRVQVRAFF
TGTGCCAGCAGCCGGGTACAGGTCCGGGCTTTCTTT
>TRBJ2-2|TRBV5-1|-|TRBD2
CASSWGLGVDTGELFF
TGCGCCAGCAGCTGGGGACTAGGCGTGGACACCGGGGAGCTGTTTTTT
>TRBJ1-1|TRBV5-6|-|-
CASSWGVNFNTEAFF
TGTGCCAGCAGCTGGGGAGTGAATTTCAACACTGAAGCTTTCTTT
>TRBJ2-3|TRBV5-1|-|-
CASSTDSSTDTQYF
TGCGCCAGCAGCACAGACAGCAGCACAGATACGCAGTATTTT
>TRBJ2-5|TRBV5-1|-|TRBD2
CASSSPARGGELQETQYF
TGCGCCAGCAGTTCACCCGCCCGTGGGGGGGAGCTTCAAGAGACCCAGTACTTC
>TRBJ2-5|TRBV5-4|-|-
CASSLGSRGETQYF
TGTGCCAGCAGCTTGGGGTCAAGGGGGGAGACCCAGTACTTC
>TRBJ1-2|TRBV29-1|-|-
CSAQGIFVAEANYGYTF
TGCAGCGCCCAGGGCATTTTTGTGGCAGAAGCTAACTATGGCTACACCTTC
>TRBJ2-3|TRBV11-3|-|TRBD1
CASSLASQGGQGTQYF
TGTGCCAGCAGCTTAGCCTCACAGGGGGGTCAGGGGACGCAGTATTTT
>TRBJ1-1|TRBV15|-|TRBD1
CATSRSTGGATEAFF
TGTGCCACCAGCAGGTCGACAGGGGGCGCAACTGAAGCTTTCTTT
>TRBJ2-4|TRBV7-8|-|-
CASSLEQGGNIQYF
TGTGCCAGCAGCTTAGAACAGGGCGGGAACATTCAGTACTTC
>TRBJ2-7|TRBV7-8|-|-
CASSSRGGSGEQYF
TGTGCCAGCAGCTCCCGCGGCGGTTCCGGCGAGCAGTACTTC
>TRBJ1-1|TRBV20-1|-|TRBD1
CSAQDREKAFF
TGCAGTGCACAGGACAGGGAAAAAGCTTTCTTT
>TRBJ2-7|TRBV7-9|-|TRBD2
CASGWDYSYEQYF
TGTGCCAGCGGGTGGGACTACTCCTACGAGCAGTACTTC
>TRBJ1-1|TRBV7-9|-|TRBD1
CASSRQGIRNTEAFF
TGTGCCAGCAGTAGACAGGGGATAAGGAACACTGAAGCTTTCTTT
>TRBJ2-7|TRBV6-1|-|-
CASSDLGSVNEQYF
TGTGCCAGCAGTGATTTGGGGAGTGTGAACGAGCAGTACTTC
>TRBJ1-5|TRBV5-1|few|TRBD1
CASSLGAGGENQPQHF
TGCGCCAGCAGCTTGGGGGCAGGGGGTGAGAATCAGCCCCAGCATTTT
>TRBJ2-2|TRBV19|-|TRBD2
CASIRTSGGIANTGELFF
TGTGCCAGTATCCGGACTAGCGGGGGAATCGCGAACACCGGGGAGCTGTTTTTT
>TRBJ1-2|TRBV6-5|once|TRBD1
CASSPGQGYNYGYTF
TGTGCCAGCAGTCCGGGACAGGGTTATAACTATGGCTACACCTTC
>TRBJ2-2|TRBV9|-|TRBD2
CASSVRSGSSLNTGELFF
TGTGCCAGCAGCGTACGGAGCGGGAGTTCGTTGAACACCGGGGAGCTGTTTTTT
>TRBJ2-2|TRBV2|many|TRBD2
CASSAQAGDTGELFF
TGTGCCAGCAGTGCACAAGCGGGGGACACCGGGGAGCTGTTTTTT
>TRBJ2-1|TRBV29-1|-|TRBD1
CSVDLTGGNEQFF
TGCAGCGTTGACCTAACAGGGGGCAATGAGCAGTTCTTC